These 18 T cell receptor beta chains came from one sample sequenced in a study of OX40 agonist ivuxolimab in advanced cancers. To prepare the library, the immunoSEQ multiplex PCR assay was applied. Sourced from immuneACCESS, this table was stored by TCRdb with only in-frame sequences that have V and J called. A share of the clones is absent; for the studies checked, an unresolved V gene accounts for under half, and the remainder has no known explanation. This sample holds 53,000 or so clones; roughly 73% were observed only once. About 2.3% of the sample rests with the top ten. This specimen consisted of CD4+ or CD8+ T cells sorted from blood, obtained in a trial of the OX40 agonist ivuxolimab. The receptors originated from an adult with an advanced solid tumor such as melanoma, head and neck, liver or kidney cancer.

In DNA, the CDR3 is TGTGCCAGCGGCGGGAGAGGGGGCAATGAAAAACTGTTTTTT. Protein sequence: CASGGRGGNEKLFF. The chain combines TRBV6-6 with TRBJ1-4, with 7 bases matching TRBD1. The CDR3 extends over 14 amino acids. CDR1 is MNHNY and CDR2 is SVGAGI in the germline V gene (reference sequence). The ends lost 8 bases at V and 5 bases at J; junction bases unmatched: 8.

This chain joins TRBV30 and TRBJ1-1; possible D gene TRBD1, 5 bases. Trimming stripped 3 bases from V and 3 bases from J, with 17 bases between. The CDR3 contains 15 residues. Germline V gene sequence: CDR1 GTSNPN, CDR2 SVGIG (reference sequence). CDR3 residues: CAWRLRGISHTEAFF. In nucleotides, the CDR3 is TGTGCCTGGAGGTTGAGGGGTATATCTCACACTGAAGCTTTCTTT.

This clone was found once. The chain is built from TRBV12-5 and TRBJ2-2; 7 nucleotides agree with TRBD1. After removal of 6 bases from V and 7 bases from J, the junction contained 2 bases not matched to a gene. This CDR3 region has 12 residues. CDR1 is LGHNT and CDR2 is FRNRAP in the germline V gene. The CDR3 loop is CASGTGVGELFF. CDR3 nucleotides: TGTGCTAGTGGAACAGGGGTCGGGGAGCTGTTTTTT.

CDR3 in amino acids: CASSLDRNEQFF. CDR3 DNA sequence: TGTGCCAGCAGCTTAGACAGGAATGAGCAGTTCTTC. V usage is TRBV7-2 and J usage is TRBJ2-1; TRBD1 might be the D (5 bases). The V and J ends lost 1 base and 7 bases respectively, with 5 bases between them. Germline loops: CDR1 SGHTA, CDR2 FQGNSA. The CDR3 runs 12 residues. The full variable domain, completed using reference TRBV7-2 and TRBJ2-1, is GAGVSQSPSNKVTEKGKDVELRCDPISGHTALYWYRQSLGQGLEFLIYFQGNSAPDKSGLPSDRFSAERTGGSVSTLTIQRTQQEDSAVYLCASSLDRNEQFFGPGTRLTVL.

The rearrangement joins TRBV19 to TRBJ1-2; no firm D call. Germline V gene lookup returns CDR1 LNHDA and CDR2 SQIVND (reference sequence). V lost 1 base to trimming and J lost 4 bases, with 1 base between them. The CDR3 is 11 amino acids. The CDR3 is CASSIGYGYTF. CDR3 DNA: TGTGCCAGTAGTATAGGCTATGGCTACACCTTC.

The chain carries TRBV30 and TRBJ2-3; D not resolved. With 0 bases removed from V and 2 bases from J, the gap between germline ends came to 9 bases. Per the germline V gene, CDR1 is GTSNPN and CDR2 is SVGIG (reference sequence). The CDR3 spans 14 residues. CDR3 coding DNA: TGTGCCTGGAGTGTAAACAGTTACACAGATACGCAGTATTTT. The encoded protein is CAWSVNSYTDTQYF.

This chain joins TRBV14 and TRBJ1-1; maybe TRBD1 (5 bases). Between the trimmed V and J ends, which lost 4 bases and 6 bases, there was a span of 18 bases. CDR3 size: 15 residues. Per germline, CDR1 SGHDN and CDR2 FVKESK. CDR3 DNA: TGTGCCAGCAGCCCACCCGGCAGGGTAAAGGCTGAAGCTTTCTTT. It translates to CASSPPGRVKAEAFF.

The chain has TRBV28 and TRBJ1-2; no definite D call. Trimming cost V 4 bases and J 6 bases, with 24 bases left between them. This CDR3 spans 17 amino acids. Germline V gene data show CDR1 as MDHEN and CDR2 as SYDVKM. CDR3 nucleotides: TGTGCCAGCAGTTCAAACCTGAACGGACTTAGCGGAGATGGCTACACCTTC. Protein sequence: CASSSNLNGLSGDGYTF.

The chain employs TRBV10-2 and TRBJ1-5; 9 bases fit TRBD1. The CDR3 has 17 residues. The V and J ends lost 6 bases and 0 bases, in that order; junction bases with no gene match: 9. Germline V CDR1 and CDR2: WSHSY, SAAADI. The CDR3 DNA sequence: TGCGCCAGCAGGCCGGGACAGGGAACGTATAGCAATCAGCCCCAGCATTTT. As protein: CASRPGQGTYSNQPQHF.

The chain carries TRBV19 and TRBJ2-7; 7 positions agree with TRBD2. Per germline, CDR1 LNHDA and CDR2 SQIVND (reference sequence). The CDR3 runs to 12 residues. After removal of 2 bases from V and 5 bases from J, the junction contained 0 bases not matched to a gene. The CDR3 sequence is CASSIRGDEQYF. DNA of the CDR3: TGTGCCAGTAGTATACGGGGGGACGAGCAGTACTTC.

The genes are TRBV2 and TRBJ2-2; 11 positions agree with TRBD1. Germline-derived CDR1 and CDR2 are SNHLY and FYNNEI. With 6 bases clipped from V and 5 bases from J, the junction kept 5 bases outside the gene matches. This CDR3 is built from 15 residues. CDR3 DNA: TGTGCCAGCAGAGGACAGGGGGCATTTACCGGGGAGCTGTTTTTT. The encoded protein is CASRGQGAFTGELFF.

CDR3 nucleotide sequence: TGTGCCAGCTCAGTTGGGACTAGCGGAACTCAAGAGACCCAGTACTTC. Its protein is CASSVGTSGTQETQYF. The chain employs TRBV18 and TRBJ2-5; 11 bases match TRBD2. CDR3 length equals 16 residues. Germline V gene data show CDR1 as KGHSH and CDR2 as LQKENI. V gave up 5 bases and J gave up 2 bases; unmatched junction bases: 7. Combining the CDR3 with reference TRBV18 and TRBJ2-5 gives the whole variable domain NAGVMQNPRHLVRRRGQEARLRCSPMKGHSHVYWYRQLPEEGLKFMVYLQKENIIDESGMPKERFSAEFPKEGPSILRIQQVVRGDSAAYFCASSVGTSGTQETQYFGPGTRLLVL.

This chain uses TRBV15 with TRBJ1-2, with 11 nucleotides matching TRBD1. With V trimmed by 0 bases and J by 6 bases, 9 bases remained unmatched. CDR3 size: 17 residues. Germline V lookup: CDR1 LNHNV, CDR2 YYDKDF (reference sequence). CDR3 nucleotides: TGTGCCACCAGCAGAGAAGTCCTGTGGACAGGGGGCAATGGCTACACCTTC. It translates to CATSREVLWTGGNGYTF.

The V gene is TRBV5-4, the J gene TRBJ2-1; perhaps TRBD2 as D (6 bases). Germline CDR1 is SGHNT and CDR2 is YYREEE (reference sequence). Trimming took off 4 bases at V and 4 bases at J, with 12 bases between the two ends. The CDR3 runs to 14 residues. DNA of the CDR3: TGTGCCAGCAGCACACAGGAGGGGTACAATGAGCAGTTCTTC. This translates into CASSTQEGYNEQFF.

There are a few counts of this clone. The chain links TRBV7-6 to TRBJ2-5; 10 positions agree with TRBD2. The CDR3 is made up of 15 amino acids. Germline CDR1 is SGHVS and CDR2 is FNYEAQ. V was pared by 5 bases and J by 1 base, with 4 bases of the junction left unmatched. DNA of the CDR3: TGTGCCAGCAGCCGGTGGACTAGCGGCCAAGAGACCCAGTACTTC. Translating it yields CASSRWTSGQETQYF. Looking up the rest from reference TRBV7-6 and TRBJ2-5 gives the full variable domain: GAGVSQSPRYKVTKRGQDVALRCDPISGHVSLYWYRQALGQGPEFLTYFNYEAQQDKSGLPNDRFSAERPEGSISTLTIQRTEQRDSAMYRCASSRWTSGQETQYFGPGTRLLVL.

The CDR3: CASSFLYDEQFF. The CDR3 DNA follows: TGTGCCAGCAGCTTCCTTTACGATGAGCAGTTCTTC. The V gene is TRBV28, the J gene TRBJ2-1; no definite D call. V dropped 6 bases and J dropped 8 bases, with 11 bases sitting between them. The CDR3 length is 12 residues. Looked up from germline, CDR1 is MDHEN and CDR2 is SYDVKM.

This clone showed up just a few times. A read error may produce the germline difference seen at one junction end. The rearrangement uses TRBV11-3 and TRBJ1-1; D might be TRBD1 (5 bases). Germline V gives CDR1 SGHNT, CDR2 YENEEA. The CDR3 is made up of 13 amino acids. For the CDR3, the DNA is TGTGCCAGCAGCTCCAAACCTCGACAGCCTCCTCTCTTT. Translated: CASSSKPRQPPLF.

The CDR3 DNA follows: TGTGCCAGCAGCTTAAACGGGATTAATCAGCCCCAGCATTTT. Its protein is CASSLNGINQPQHF. The chain is built from TRBV7-8 and TRBJ1-5; D not resolved. This CDR3 has 14 amino acids. V was trimmed by 2 bases and J by 4 bases, leaving 9 bases between them. Germline V lookup: CDR1 SGHVS, CDR2 FQNEAQ.